This T cell receptor beta chain came from a study of monozygotic twins with inflammatory bowel disease. The CDR3 is 15 residues long. During cDNA synthesis, UMIs that each contained a 6-nucleotide sample barcode were added by means of template switching. Each CDR3 protein gets one entry in TCRdb, which reprocessed the 5' RACE reads and gives no DNA. Its table lists a few hundred thousand distinct CDR3 sequences. Sample: blood. The V and J genes are TRBV12-3 or TRBV12-4 and TRBJ2-7; TCRdb's D gene call, TRBD1, goes unchecked for lack of DNA. This clonotype was sampled from a human donor with ulcerative colitis or Crohn's disease, or a healthy co-twin of an affected twin (not recorded which). The CDR3 spells CASSFAPDGAYEQYF.